The 10 T cell receptor beta chains presented below share a single source sample, sequenced in a study of T-cell memory formation after mild COVID-19. TCRdb redid the calling of the 5' RACE reads with MiXCR, one entry per CDR3 protein. Seen here are approximately 500,000 distinct CDR3 sequences, about 23% observed once, and the top ten hold about 12%. The sample was PBMCs or a T cell subset sorted from them (not recorded which). All receptors come from an adult woman who had mild COVID-19 (a few samples of this study predate the infection). Cell type and time point are not known.

The chain carries TRBV24-1 and TRBJ2-5; 16 nucleotides line up with TRBD2. Germline CDR1 and CDR2: KGHDR and SFDVKD. The ends lost 5 bases at V and 4 bases at J; junction bases unmatched: 9. This CDR3 is 18 amino acids long. The CDR3 region is CATSVAGTSGRAGETQYF. In DNA, the CDR3 is TGTGCCACCAGTGTCGCCGGGACTAGCGGGAGGGCCGGAGAGACCCAGTACTTC.

This chain links TRBV7-3 with TRBJ2-3; D not resolved. Germline CDR1 and CDR2: SGHTA and FQGTGA. V was clipped by 5 bases and J by 4 bases, with 16 bases between them. The CDR3 runs to 15 residues. The CDR3 spells CASSRVLSPSDTQYF. The CDR3 region has the DNA TGTGCCAGCAGCCGGGTCCTAAGCCCCTCAGATACGCAGTATTTT.

This clonotype was picked up a small number of times. The J gene is TRBJ2-1, the V gene TRBV27; no reliable D call. Trimming removed 4 bases from V and 4 bases from J, with 8 bases in between. This CDR3 is built from 13 residues. CDR1 and CDR2 (germline): MNHEY, SMNVEV (reference sequence). This CDR3 reads CASSSDPYNEQFF. DNA for the CDR3: TGTGCCAGCAGTTCCGACCCATACAATGAGCAGTTCTTC.

The V and J genes are TRBV19 and TRBJ2-6; possibly TRBD1 for D (6 bases). The V gene's germline CDR1 is LNHDA and CDR2 SQIVND (reference sequence). CDR3 size: 18 residues. Trimming left V 4 bases short and J 5 bases short, with 21 bases between. The CDR3 reads CASSNQGQSFLWANVLTF. In DNA form, the CDR3 reads TGTGCCAGTAGTAATCAGGGACAAAGCTTCCTCTGGGCCAACGTCCTGACTTTC.

This clonotype was counted a few times. This chain joins TRBV11-2 and TRBJ1-2; D call uncertain. This CDR3 is 18 amino acids long. Between the trimmed V and J ends, which lost 5 bases and 3 bases, there was a span of 25 bases. The germline V gene has CDR1 SGHAT and CDR2 FQNNGV. CDR3 sequence (DNA): TGTGCCAGCAGCCCTAAAGGGAATTCACGACAAGCGGACTATGGCTACACCTTC. Its translation: CASSPKGNSRQADYGYTF.

This clonotype showed up just a few times. The chain combines TRBV5-1 with TRBJ2-1; tentatively, D is TRBD2 (6 bases). The germline V gene has CDR1 SGHRS and CDR2 YFSETQ. V was pared by 5 bases and J by 7 bases, with 16 bases between. This CDR3 spans 14 amino acids. The CDR3 is CASRSGESGNEQFF. DNA of the CDR3: TGCGCCAGCAGGTCGGGAGAAAGTGGTAATGAGCAGTTCTTC. Full variable domain (outside the CDR3, taken from reference TRBV5-1 and TRBJ2-1): KAGVTQTPRYLIKTRGQQVTLSCSPISGHRSVSWYQQTPGQGLQFLFEYFSETQRNKGNFPGRFSGRQFSNSRSEMNVSTLELGDSALYLCASRSGESGNEQFFGPGTRLTVL.

V is TRBV29-1 and J is TRBJ1-5; possible D gene TRBD1, 5 bases. The length of the CDR3 is 12 residues. CDR1 is SQVTM, CDR2 ANQGSEA, per germline. Trimming removed 7 bases at V and 7 bases at J, with 14 bases between. CDR3: CSASTRDQPQHF. The CDR3 DNA sequence: TGCAGCGCGTCTACTCGGGACCAGCCCCAGCATTTT.

This chain connects TRBV7-3 to TRBJ1-2; maybe TRBD1 (6 bases). The CDR3 length is 14 residues. Trimming pared 3 bases from V and 7 bases from J, leaving 15 bases between. CDR1 and CDR2 (germline): SGHTA, FQGTGA. CDR3 DNA: TGTGCCAGCAGCTTGACAATCTTAGGGGGTGGCTACACCTTC. It yields the protein CASSLTILGGGYTF.

Ten or more counts support this clonotype. The chain combines TRBV12-3 or TRBV12-4 with TRBJ2-7, with 9 bases matching TRBD2. The CDR3 has 16 residues. V dropped 1 base and J dropped 5; count of bases not matched to a gene: 9. The CDR3 loop is CASSLGLAEGGNEQYF. CDR3 in DNA: TGTGCCAGCAGTTTAGGACTAGCGGAGGGCGGCAACGAGCAGTACTTC.

This clonotype was counted only a few times. The chain combines TRBV29-1 with TRBJ2-1; the match to TRBD2 covers 9 bases. V shed 1 base and J 6 bases; nucleotides not matched to a gene: 1. From germline, CDR1 is SQVTM and CDR2 ANQGSEA. This CDR3 has 13 residues. CDR3 in amino acids: CSVEGLAVNEQFF. For the CDR3, the DNA is TGCAGCGTTGAAGGACTAGCGGTCAATGAGCAGTTCTTC.